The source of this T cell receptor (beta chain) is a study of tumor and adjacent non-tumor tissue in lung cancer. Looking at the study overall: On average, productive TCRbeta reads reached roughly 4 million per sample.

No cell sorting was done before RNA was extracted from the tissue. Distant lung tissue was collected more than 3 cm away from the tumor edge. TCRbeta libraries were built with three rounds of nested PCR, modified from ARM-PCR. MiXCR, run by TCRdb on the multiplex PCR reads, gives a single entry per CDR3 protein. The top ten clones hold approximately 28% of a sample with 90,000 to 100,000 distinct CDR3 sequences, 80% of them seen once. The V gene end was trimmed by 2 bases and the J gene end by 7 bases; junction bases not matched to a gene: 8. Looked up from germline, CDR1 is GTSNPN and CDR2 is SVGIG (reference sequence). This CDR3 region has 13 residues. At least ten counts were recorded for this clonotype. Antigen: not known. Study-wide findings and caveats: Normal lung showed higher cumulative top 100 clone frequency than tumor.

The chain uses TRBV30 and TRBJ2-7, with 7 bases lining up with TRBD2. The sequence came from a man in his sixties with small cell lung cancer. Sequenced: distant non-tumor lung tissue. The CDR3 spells CAWSSGTLGEQYF. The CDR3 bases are TGTGCCTGGAGTAGCGGGACTTTAGGGGAGCAGTACTTC.